This TCR beta chain was documented in a study of cytomegalovirus exposure and HLA in healthy donors. The PCR contained 60 Vbeta and 13 Jbeta primers. Libraries were prepared by immunoSEQ multiplex PCR; TCRdb keeps only in-frame clonotypes and omits some of them. The sample includes tens of thousands of clones, 81% of them seen just once. Trimming removed 2 bases from V and 1 base from J, with 7 bases in between. CDR1 SGDLS and CDR2 YYNGEE come from the germline V gene. The CDR3 length is 13 residues. The source material was PBMCs. The chain links TRBV9 to TRBJ2-7; D perhaps matches TRBD2 (6 bases). This clonotype was obtained from a girl aged 2 to 9 in good health and CMV-seropositive. CDR3 residues: CASSVGSSYEQYF. CDR3 DNA sequence: TGTGCCAGCAGCGTCGGGAGTTCCTACGAGCAGTACTTC. The entire variable domain, with the rest obtained from reference TRBV9 and TRBJ2-7, is as follows: DSGVTQTPKHLITATGQRVTLRCSPRSGDLSVYWYQQSLDQGLQFLIQYYNGEERAKGNILERFSAQQFPDLHSELNLSSLELGDSALYFCASSVGSSYEQYFGPGTRLTVT.